These T cell receptor beta chains were read from a single sample in a study of T cell repertoires in cytomegalovirus infection. MiXCR, applied by TCRdb to the reads, yields one record per CDR3 protein. This table has hundreds of thousands of distinct CDR3 sequences, approximately 24% appearing once. Sequenced: CD8+ T cells from PBMCs. The source of these receptors is a human donor in good health (CMV status not recorded). Some clones in this sample may be carry-over from other donors' samples. Both conserved end residues are part of each CDR3. A D gene is named only where the DNA matches it firmly. Expanded clones get a size class; other rows say once, few or many, or leave the size out.

size,V,J,D,CDR3,DNA
few,TRBV6-2/TRBV6-3,TRBJ2-3,TRBD1,CASSYRQQGRSSTDTQYF,TGTGCCAGCAGTTACCGGCAACAGGGGCGATCTAGCACAGATACGCAGTATTTT
-,TRBV27,TRBJ1-2,-,CASSFDSRIGNYGYTF,TGTGCCAGCAGTTTCGACAGTAGAATTGGGAACTATGGCTACACCTTC
-,TRBV2,TRBJ2-3,-,CASEGDKGSTDTQYF,TGTGCCAGCGAAGGAGATAAAGGGTCCACAGATACGCAGTATTTT
many,TRBV12-3/TRBV12-4,TRBJ2-1,-,CASSLIEGYNEQFF,TGTGCCAGCAGTTTGATAGAGGGATACAATGAGCAGTTCTTC
many,TRBV28,TRBJ2-5,TRBD2,CASSFSSGPKWGTQYF,TGTGCCAGCAGTTTTTCTAGCGGGCCCAAGTGGGGGACCCAGTACTTC
many,TRBV7-2,TRBJ1-1,-,CASSLFSTGGTEAFF,TGTGCCAGCAGCTTATTTTCGACTGGGGGCACTGAAGCTTTCTTT
-,TRBV5-6,TRBJ2-3,TRBD2,CASSLPELASSTDTQYF,TGTGCCAGCAGCTTGCCGGAACTAGCGAGTTCCACAGATACGCAGTATTTT
-,TRBV6-6,TRBJ1-1,TRBD1,CASSYGTGSGNTEAFF,TGTGCCAGCAGTTATGGGACAGGGTCGGGGAACACTGAAGCTTTCTTT
-,TRBV19,TRBJ1-2,-,CASSMEGFYGYTF,TGTGCCAGTAGTATGGAGGGTTTCTACGGCTACACCTTC
few,TRBV7-6,TRBJ2-7,TRBD1,CASSDRDRYYEQYF,TGTGCCAGCAGCGACCGGGACAGGTACTACGAGCAGTACTTC
many,TRBV12-3/TRBV12-4,TRBJ2-1,TRBD1,CASSPEGDRAVNEQFF,TGTGCCAGCAGCCCAGAGGGGGACAGGGCGGTCAATGAGCAGTTCTTC
-,TRBV7-9,TRBJ2-5,-,CASSFERDGGETQYF,TGTGCCAGCAGCTTCGAACGGGACGGGGGAGAGACCCAGTACTTC
few,TRBV29-1,TRBJ2-7,TRBD2,CSVVSAGGEQYF,TGCAGCGTTGTTTCAGCGGGGGGCGAGCAGTACTTC
few,TRBV4-2,TRBJ2-5,-,CASSQDEGQETQYF,TGTGCCAGCAGCCAAGACGAAGGACAAGAGACCCAGTACTTC
-,TRBV7-8,TRBJ2-5,-,CASSSLPLAYQETQYF,TGTGCCAGCAGCTCGCTGCCACTAGCCTATCAAGAGACCCAGTACTTC
many,TRBV7-6,TRBJ2-2,TRBD1,CASSPQGGDTGELFF,TGTGCCAGCAGCCCACAGGGGGGCGACACCGGGGAGCTGTTTTTT
-,TRBV7-9,TRBJ2-2,TRBD1,CASSLQGRELFF,TGTGCCAGCAGCCTACAGGGGCGGGAGCTGTTTTTT
many,TRBV4-1,TRBJ1-1,TRBD1,CASSPGTGATEAFF,TGCGCCAGCAGCCCCGGGACAGGGGCTACTGAAGCTTTCTTT
many,TRBV7-2,TRBJ1-1,-,CASSLWTEAFF,TGTGCCAGCAGCTTATGGACTGAAGCTTTCTTT
-,TRBV4-2,TRBJ2-3,-,CASSQDWSPIPGTDTQYF,TGTGCCAGCAGCCAAGATTGGTCTCCCATACCCGGCACAGATACGCAGTATTTT
-,TRBV4-1,TRBJ1-1,-,CASSPILGGEGEAFF,TGTGCCAGCAGCCCCATATTAGGGGGGGAGGGTGAAGCTTTCTTT
few,TRBV6-1,TRBJ2-5,-,CASNAFWGAETQYF,TGTGCCAGCAACGCATTTTGGGGGGCTGAGACCCAGTACTTC
-,TRBV7-6,TRBJ2-2,-,CASSAGLLNTGELFF,TGTGCCAGCAGCGCCGGACTATTGAACACCGGGGAGCTGTTTTTT
many,TRBV7-6,TRBJ1-2,TRBD1,CASSPRTGADNYGYTF,TGTGCCAGCAGCCCAAGGACAGGGGCCGACAACTATGGCTACACCTTC
-,TRBV7-9,TRBJ2-7,-,CAGSLVPYEQYF,TGTGCCGGCAGCTTAGTTCCGTACGAGCAGTACTTC
few,TRBV23-1,TRBJ2-1,-,CASSQSGRDLYNEQFF,TGCGCCAGCAGTCAATCAGGGAGAGACCTTTACAATGAGCAGTTCTTC
few,TRBV7-9,TRBJ1-5,-,CASSLEPGEGQPQHF,TGTGCCAGCAGCTTAGAACCGGGGGAGGGTCAGCCCCAGCATTTT